Sequencing of this T cell receptor beta chain was carried out in a study of cytomegalovirus exposure and HLA in healthy donors. Study-level background: Genotyping showed around 81% of roughly 390 donors falling in the Caucasian-associated ancestry cluster.

Amplification used 60 Vbeta primers and 13 Jbeta primers. TCRdb's copy holds only in-frame clones and misses some; the assay was immunoSEQ multiplex PCR. Of about 62,000 clones in the sample, over 70% were seen once. V lost 0 bases to trimming and J lost 11 bases; unmatched junction nucleotides: 10. Germline lookup yields CDR1 SGDLS and CDR2 YYNGEE. The CDR3 sequence is 15 residues long. The rearrangement joins TRBV9 to TRBJ2-3; 9 positions agree with TRBD2. The sequence was obtained from a man aged 60 to 69 in good health and CMV-seropositive. The sequencing sample was made of PBMCs. CDR3: CASSVGGSGGGGQYF. The CDR3 coding sequence is TGTGCCAGCAGCGTAGGGGGTAGCGGGGGAGGAGGGCAGTATTTT.